This T cell receptor (beta chain) comes out of a study of OX40 agonist ivuxolimab in advanced cancers. Study results and caveats: At 0.1-3.0 mg/kg, partial responders had clonal expansion among the lowest observed. Within 6 weeks, CD4+ and CD8+ blood T cells expanded clonally at 0.1 to 3.0 mg/kg.

TCRdb keeps only in-frame clones here, not all; method: immunoSEQ multiplex PCR. Of roughly 50,000 clones listed, 82% are singletons. As for this clone: No antigen is known for it.

Per germline, CDR1 LNHDA and CDR2 SQIVND (reference sequence). This CDR3 spans 14 amino acids. V lost 4 bases, J lost 8 bases, and 17 bases lay in between. Autoimmune disease history or systemic immunosuppression was exclusionary. The source was CD4+ or CD8+ T cells sorted from blood, collected in a trial of the OX40 agonist ivuxolimab. The chain employs TRBV19 and TRBJ1-2; D call uncertain. The clonotype comes from an adult with an advanced solid tumor such as melanoma, head and neck, liver or kidney cancer. The CDR3 nucleotides are TGTGCCAGTAGTACCCAGGTCGGTTCGGGGGGCTACACCTTC. Its translation is CASSTQVGSGGYTF.